This T cell receptor (beta chain) appears in the sequencing data of a study of molecular identifiers for immune sequencing clone quantification. Background on the study: In replicates, RNA from roughly 18,000 or 92,000 naive CD8 cells was split five ways, four sequenced. Study outcomes and limitations: Over 99% of CMV-specific effector molecules, but under 1% of naive ones, were in clones above 20 copies.

Libraries of naive CD8 cells were prepared from about 20,000 to 1,000,000 sorted cells using 10%, 30% or 50% RNA. The length of the CDR3 is 16 residues. The germline CDR1 and CDR2 sequences are SEHNR and FQNEAQ (reference sequence). V lost 5 bases to trimming and J lost 2 bases; unmatched junction nucleotides: 5. TCRdb reprocessed the PCR reads via MiXCR and lists one record per CDR3 protein. Among approximately 680,000 distinct CDR3 sequences listed, roughly 23% were seen once. This clonotype was counted ten times or more. Its specificity is not known. Sample: naive CD8+ T cells from blood, with Jurkat cell RNA spiked in. Subset described: FACS-sorted CD8+CD4-CCR7+CD45RA+ naive T cells. The rearrangement uses TRBV7-9 and TRBJ2-3; 12 bases match TRBD1. The clonotype originates from a human donor in good health. Some libraries in this study had Jurkat cell RNA spiked in. The CDR3 sequence is CASSRRDRGPTDTQYF. CDR3 nucleotide sequence: TGTGCCAGCAGCCGTCGGGACAGGGGGCCCACAGATACGCAGTATTTT.